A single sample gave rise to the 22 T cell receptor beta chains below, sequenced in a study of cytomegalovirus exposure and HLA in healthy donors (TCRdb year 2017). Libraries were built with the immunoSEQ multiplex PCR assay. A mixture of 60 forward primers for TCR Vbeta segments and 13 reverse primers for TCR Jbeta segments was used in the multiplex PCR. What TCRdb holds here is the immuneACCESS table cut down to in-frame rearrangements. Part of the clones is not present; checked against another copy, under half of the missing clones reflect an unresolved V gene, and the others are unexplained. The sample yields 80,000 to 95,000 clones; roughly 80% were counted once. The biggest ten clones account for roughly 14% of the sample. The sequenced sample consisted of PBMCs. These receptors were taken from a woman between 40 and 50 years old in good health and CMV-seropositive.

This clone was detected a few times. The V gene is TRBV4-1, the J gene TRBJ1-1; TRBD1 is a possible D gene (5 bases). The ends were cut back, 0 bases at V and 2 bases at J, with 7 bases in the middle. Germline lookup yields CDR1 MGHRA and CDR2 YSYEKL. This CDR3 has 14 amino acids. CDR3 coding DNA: TGCGCCAGCAGCCAAGACGGGACTAACACTGAAGCTTTCTTT. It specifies CASSQDGTNTEAFF.

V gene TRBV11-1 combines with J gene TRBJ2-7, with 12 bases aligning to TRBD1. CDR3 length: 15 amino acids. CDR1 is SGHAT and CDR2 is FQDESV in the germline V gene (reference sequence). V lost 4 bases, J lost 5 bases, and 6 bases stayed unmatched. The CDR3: CASSSGTGGVNEQYF. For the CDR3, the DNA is TGTGCCAGCAGCTCAGGGACAGGGGGCGTCAACGAGCAGTACTTC. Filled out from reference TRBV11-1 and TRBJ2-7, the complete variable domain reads EAEVAQSPRYKITEKSQAVAFWCDPISGHATLYWYRQILGQGPELLVQFQDESVVDDSQLPKDRFSAERLKGVDSTLKIQPAELGDSAMYLCASSSGTGGVNEQYFGPGTRLTVT.

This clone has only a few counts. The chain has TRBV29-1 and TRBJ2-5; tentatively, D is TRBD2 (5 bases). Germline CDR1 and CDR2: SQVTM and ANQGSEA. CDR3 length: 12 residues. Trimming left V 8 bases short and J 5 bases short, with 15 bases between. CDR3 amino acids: CSTGLERETQYF. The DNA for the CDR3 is TGCAGCACCGGACTCGAAAGGGAGACCCAGTACTTC.

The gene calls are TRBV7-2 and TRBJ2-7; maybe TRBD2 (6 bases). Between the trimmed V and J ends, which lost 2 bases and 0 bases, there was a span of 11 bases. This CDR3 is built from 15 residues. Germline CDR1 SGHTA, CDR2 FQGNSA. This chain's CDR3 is CASSLSGSSSYEQYF. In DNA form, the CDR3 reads TGTGCCAGCAGCTTAAGCGGGTCGAGCTCCTACGAGCAGTACTTC.

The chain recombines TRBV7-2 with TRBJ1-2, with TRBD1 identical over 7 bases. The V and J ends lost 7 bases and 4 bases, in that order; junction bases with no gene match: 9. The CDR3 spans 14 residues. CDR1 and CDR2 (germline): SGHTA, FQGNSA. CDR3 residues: CASKNTGTAYGYTF. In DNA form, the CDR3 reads TGTGCCAGCAAAAATACAGGGACAGCCTATGGCTACACCTTC.

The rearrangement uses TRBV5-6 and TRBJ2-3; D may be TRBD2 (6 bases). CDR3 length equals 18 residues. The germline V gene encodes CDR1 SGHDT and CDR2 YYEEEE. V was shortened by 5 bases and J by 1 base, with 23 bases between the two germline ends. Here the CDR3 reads CASRTLAGKLSGTDTQYF. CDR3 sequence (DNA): TGTGCCAGCAGGACTCTGGCGGGGAAATTGAGTGGCACAGATACGCAGTATTTT.

Here the CDR3 reads CASSLVGQAQTQYF. Written as DNA, the CDR3 is TGTGCCAGCAGCTTAGTGGGGCAAGCGCAGACCCAGTACTTC. V gene TRBV7-6 combines with J gene TRBJ2-5, with D perhaps matching TRBD1 (5 bases). Germline-derived CDR1 and CDR2 are SGHVS and FNYEAQ. Trimming left V 1 base short and J 6 bases short, with 12 bases between. The CDR3 is 14 amino acids. The whole variable domain, remainder taken from reference TRBV7-6 and TRBJ2-5, is GAGVSQSPRYKVTKRGQDVALRCDPISGHVSLYWYRQALGQGPEFLTYFNYEAQQDKSGLPNDRFSAERPEGSISTLTIQRTEQRDSAMYRCASSLVGQAQTQYFGPGTRLLVL.

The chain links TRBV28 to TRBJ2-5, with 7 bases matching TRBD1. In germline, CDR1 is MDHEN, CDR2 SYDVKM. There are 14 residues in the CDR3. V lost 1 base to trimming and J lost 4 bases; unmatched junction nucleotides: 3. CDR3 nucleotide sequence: TGTGCCAGCAGTTTATCTTCAGGGGGAGAGACCCAGTACTTC. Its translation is CASSLSSGGETQYF.

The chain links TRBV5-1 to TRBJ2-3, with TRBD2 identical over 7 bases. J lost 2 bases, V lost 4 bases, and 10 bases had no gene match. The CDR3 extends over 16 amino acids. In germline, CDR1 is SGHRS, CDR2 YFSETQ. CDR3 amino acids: CASSPVGGRDTDTQYF. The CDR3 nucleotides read TGCGCCAGCAGCCCTGTCGGTGGGAGGGACACAGATACGCAGTATTTT.

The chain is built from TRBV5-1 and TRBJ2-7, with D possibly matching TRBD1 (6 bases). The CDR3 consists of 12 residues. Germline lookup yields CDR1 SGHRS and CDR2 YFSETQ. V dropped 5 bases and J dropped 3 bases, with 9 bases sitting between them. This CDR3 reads CASSLGGYEQYF. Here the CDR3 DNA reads TGCGCCAGCAGTTTAGGGGGCTACGAGCAGTACTTC.

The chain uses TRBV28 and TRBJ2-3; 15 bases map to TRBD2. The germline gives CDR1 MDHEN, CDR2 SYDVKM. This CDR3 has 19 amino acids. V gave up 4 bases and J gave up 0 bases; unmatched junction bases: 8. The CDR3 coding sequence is TGTGCCAGCAGTTACTGGACTAGCGGGAGGGTTCTTAGCACAGATACGCAGTATTTT. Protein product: CASSYWTSGRVLSTDTQYF.

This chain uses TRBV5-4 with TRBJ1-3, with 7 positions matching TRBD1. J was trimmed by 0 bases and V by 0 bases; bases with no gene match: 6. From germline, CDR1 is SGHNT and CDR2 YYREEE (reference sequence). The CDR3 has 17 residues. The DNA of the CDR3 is TGTGCCAGCAGCTTGGAAGGGGGCACTCTCTCTGGAAACACCATATATTTT. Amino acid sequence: CASSLEGGTLSGNTIYF.

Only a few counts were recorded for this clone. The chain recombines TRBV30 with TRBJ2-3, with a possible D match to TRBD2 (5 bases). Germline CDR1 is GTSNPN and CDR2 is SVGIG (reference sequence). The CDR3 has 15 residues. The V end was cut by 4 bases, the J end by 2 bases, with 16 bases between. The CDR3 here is CAWNPRRTDTDTQYF. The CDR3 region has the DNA TGTGCCTGGAATCCTCGGCGGACTGACACAGATACGCAGTATTTT.

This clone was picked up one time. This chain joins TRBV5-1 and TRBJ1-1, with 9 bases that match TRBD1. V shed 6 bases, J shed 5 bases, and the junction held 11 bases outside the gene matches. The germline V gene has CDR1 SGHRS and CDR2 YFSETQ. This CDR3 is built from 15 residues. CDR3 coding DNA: TGCGCCAGCACGCCCGGAACAGGGGGCCAGACTGAAGCTTTCTTT. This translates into CASTPGTGGQTEAFF.

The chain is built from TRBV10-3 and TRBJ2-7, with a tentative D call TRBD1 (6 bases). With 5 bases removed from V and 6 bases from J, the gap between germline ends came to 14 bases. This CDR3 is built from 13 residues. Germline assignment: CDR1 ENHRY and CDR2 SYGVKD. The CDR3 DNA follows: TGTGCCATCAGTACCAAACAGGGTGCCGAGCAGTACTTC. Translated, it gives CAISTKQGAEQYF.

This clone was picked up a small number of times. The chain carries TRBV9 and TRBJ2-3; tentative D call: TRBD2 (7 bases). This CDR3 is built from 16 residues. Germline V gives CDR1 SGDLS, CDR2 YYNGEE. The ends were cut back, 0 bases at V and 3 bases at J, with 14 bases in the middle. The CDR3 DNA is TGTGCCAGCAGCGTAGAGAGGGGGGGCCTGACAGATACGCAGTATTTT. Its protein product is CASSVERGGLTDTQYF.

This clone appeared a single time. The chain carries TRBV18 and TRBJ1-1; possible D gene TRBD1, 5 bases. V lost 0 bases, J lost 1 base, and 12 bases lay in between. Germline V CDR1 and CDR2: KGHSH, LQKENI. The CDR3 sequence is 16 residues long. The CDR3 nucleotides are TGTGCCAGCTCACCACCGCGGGGACCGAAGAACACTGAAGCTTTCTTT. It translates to CASSPPRGPKNTEAFF.

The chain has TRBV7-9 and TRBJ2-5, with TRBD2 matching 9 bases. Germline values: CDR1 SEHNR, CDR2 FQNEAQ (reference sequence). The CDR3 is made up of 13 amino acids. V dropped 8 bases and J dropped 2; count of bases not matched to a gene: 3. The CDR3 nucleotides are TGTGCCAGCCAGCGGGGGGAACAAGAGACCCAGTACTTC. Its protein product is CASQRGEQETQYF.

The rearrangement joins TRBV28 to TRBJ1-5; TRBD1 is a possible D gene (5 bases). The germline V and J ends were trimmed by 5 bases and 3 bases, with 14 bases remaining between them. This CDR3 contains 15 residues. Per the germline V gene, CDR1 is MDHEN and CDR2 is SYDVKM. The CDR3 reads CASSPYRQTNQPQHF. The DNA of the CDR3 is TGTGCCAGCAGTCCGTATCGACAGACCAATCAGCCCCAGCATTTT.

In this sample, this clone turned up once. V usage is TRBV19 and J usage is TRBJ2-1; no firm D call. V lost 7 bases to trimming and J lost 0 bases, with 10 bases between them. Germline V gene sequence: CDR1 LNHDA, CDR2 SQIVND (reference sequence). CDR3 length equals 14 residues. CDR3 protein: CASKPSSSYNEQFF. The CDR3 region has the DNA TGTGCCAGTAAGCCGAGTAGCTCCTACAATGAGCAGTTCTTC. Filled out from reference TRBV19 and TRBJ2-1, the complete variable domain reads DGGITQSPKYLFRKEGQNVTLSCEQNLNHDAMYWYRQDPGQGLRLIYYSQIVNDFQKGDIAEGYSVSREKKESFPLTVTSAQKNPTAFYLCASKPSSSYNEQFFGPGTRLTVL.

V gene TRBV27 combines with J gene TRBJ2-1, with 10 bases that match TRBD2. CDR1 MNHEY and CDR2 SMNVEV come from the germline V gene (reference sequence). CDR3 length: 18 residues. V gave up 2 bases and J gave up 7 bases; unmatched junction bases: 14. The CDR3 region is CASSLAGGAGGPWNEQFF. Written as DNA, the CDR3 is TGTGCCAGCAGTTTAGCAGGGGGAGCGGGGGGGCCTTGGAATGAGCAGTTCTTC.

CDR3: CASSVRQGNSYNEQFF. The CDR3 bases are TGTGCCAGCAGCGTACGTCAGGGGAACTCTTACAATGAGCAGTTCTTC. The J gene is TRBJ2-1, the V gene TRBV7-6; tentative D call: TRBD1 (6 bases). The CDR3 has 16 amino acids. The V gene lost 5 bases and the J gene lost 4 bases, with 18 bases spanning the gap. Germline CDR1 is SGHVS and CDR2 is FNYEAQ. Complete variable domain (other parts from reference TRBV7-6 and TRBJ2-1): GAGVSQSPRYKVTKRGQDVALRCDPISGHVSLYWYRQALGQGPEFLTYFNYEAQQDKSGLPNDRFSAERPEGSISTLTIQRTEQRDSAMYRCASSVRQGNSYNEQFFGPGTRLTVL.